This T cell receptor (beta chain) is drawn from a study of human T cells and chemical hapten exposure. Study summary: All through the roughly 24-week study, the scalp of each patient received diphenylcyclopropenone doses weekly. Points from the study as a whole: TCRs exceeding a frequency of 1 in 1000 stayed unchanged under DPC sensitization.

About this clonotype: The antigen is unknown.

Stated time point: pre-sensitization, week 0. The treatment was: therapeutic diphenylcyclopropenone sensitization with weekly scalp DPC. From the RACE reads, TCRdb called clonotypes with MiXCR, one entry per CDR3 protein. The sample consists of under 200,000 distinct CDR3 sequences, around 30% of them appearing once. The TCR originated in a woman under 40 with alopecia areata. Some clones in this sample may be carry-over from other donors' samples. The sequenced sample was whole blood, obtained in connection with sensitization to the hapten diphenylcyclopropenone (DPC).

CDR3 residues: CSARDPRTGGELFF. The CDR3 coding sequence is TGCAGTGCTAGAGATCCCCGGACAGGCGGGGAGCTGTTTTTT. The chain employs TRBV20-1 and TRBJ2-2, with TRBD1 matching 7 bases. The germline CDR1 and CDR2 sequences are DFQATT and SNEGSKA (reference sequence). The ends lost 0 bases at V and 7 bases at J; junction bases unmatched: 5. This CDR3 spans 14 amino acids.